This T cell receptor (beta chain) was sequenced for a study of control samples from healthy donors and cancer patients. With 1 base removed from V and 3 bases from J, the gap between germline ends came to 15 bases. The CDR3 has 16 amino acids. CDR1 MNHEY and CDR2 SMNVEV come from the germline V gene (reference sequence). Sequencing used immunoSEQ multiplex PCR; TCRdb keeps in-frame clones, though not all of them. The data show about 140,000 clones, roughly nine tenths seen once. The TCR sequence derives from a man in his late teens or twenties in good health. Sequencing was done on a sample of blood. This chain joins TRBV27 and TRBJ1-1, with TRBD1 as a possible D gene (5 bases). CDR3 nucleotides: TGTGCCAGCAGTTTATATTCGGGACCTTTGGACACTGAAGCTTTCTTT. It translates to CASSLYSGPLDTEAFF.